This TCR beta chain comes out of a study of blood T cell repertoires in COVID-19. Across the whole study: Italy, Spain and the United States were the sources of the convalescent and acute COVID-19 samples. The cDNA or gDNA used as material had been derived from T cells, B-cell-depleted T cells, or PBMCs.

The germline CDR1 and CDR2 sequences are LGHNA and YSLEER. Trimming removed 0 bases from V and 4 bases from J, with 24 bases in between. The CDR3 spans 20 residues. In the original processing: It was from reference gene primer amplification that nucleated cell counts were estimated. This table comes from immunoSEQ multiplex PCR, and its TCRdb copy is limited to in-frame clones, with some not included. The V and J calls and the clone size are those of that table, but D and trimming were determined from the DNA. This table holds some 150,000 clones, more than 75% found once. Sequenced input: peripheral blood. The clonotype comes from a man aged 50-60 years who had recovered from COVID-19. The rearrangement links TRBV4-3 to TRBJ1-4, with D possibly matching TRBD1 (5 bases). The CDR3 coding sequence is TGCGCCAGCAGCCAAGAACGGTTCACAGGCGGCGGGGTTAGTAATGAAAAACTGTTTTTT. This translates into CASSQERFTGGGVSNEKLFF.